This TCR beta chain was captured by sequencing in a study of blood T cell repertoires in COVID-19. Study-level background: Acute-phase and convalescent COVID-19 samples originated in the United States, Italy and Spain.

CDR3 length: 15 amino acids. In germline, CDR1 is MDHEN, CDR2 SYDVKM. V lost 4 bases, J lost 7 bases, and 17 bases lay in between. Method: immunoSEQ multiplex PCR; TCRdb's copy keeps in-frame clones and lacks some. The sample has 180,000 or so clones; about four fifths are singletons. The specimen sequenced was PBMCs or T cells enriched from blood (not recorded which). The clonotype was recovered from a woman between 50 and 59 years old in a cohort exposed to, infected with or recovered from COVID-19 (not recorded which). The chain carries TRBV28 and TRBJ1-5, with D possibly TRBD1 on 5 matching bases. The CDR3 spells CASSWGTRGEQPQHF. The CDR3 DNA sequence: TGTGCCAGCAGTTGGGGCACGCGGGGGGAGCAGCCCCAGCATTTT.